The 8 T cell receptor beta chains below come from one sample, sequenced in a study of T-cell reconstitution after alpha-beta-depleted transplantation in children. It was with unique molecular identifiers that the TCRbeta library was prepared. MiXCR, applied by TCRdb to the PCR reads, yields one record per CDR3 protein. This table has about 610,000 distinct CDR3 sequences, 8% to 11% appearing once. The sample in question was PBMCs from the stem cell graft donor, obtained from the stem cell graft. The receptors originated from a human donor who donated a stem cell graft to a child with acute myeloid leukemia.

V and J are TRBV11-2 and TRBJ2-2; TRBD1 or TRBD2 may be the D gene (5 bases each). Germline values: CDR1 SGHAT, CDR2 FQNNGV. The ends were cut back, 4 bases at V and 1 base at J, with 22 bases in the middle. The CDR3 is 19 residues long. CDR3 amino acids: CASSSSGGRGRRNTGELFF. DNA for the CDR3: TGTGCCAGCAGCTCAAGCGGCGGTAGGGGCAGGAGGAACACCGGGGAGCTGTTTTTT.

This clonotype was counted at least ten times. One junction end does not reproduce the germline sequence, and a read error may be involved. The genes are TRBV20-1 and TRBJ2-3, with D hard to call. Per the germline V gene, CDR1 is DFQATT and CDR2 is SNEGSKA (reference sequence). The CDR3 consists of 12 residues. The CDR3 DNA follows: TGCAGTGGTAGACTTTACACAGATACGCAGTATTTT. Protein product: CSGRLYTDTQYF.

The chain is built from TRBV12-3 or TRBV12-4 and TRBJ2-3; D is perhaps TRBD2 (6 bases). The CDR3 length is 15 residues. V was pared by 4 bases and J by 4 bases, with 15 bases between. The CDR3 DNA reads TGTGCCAGCAGTTCCGCCTTACAGCGGGCAGATACGCAGTATTTT. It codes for CASSSALQRADTQYF.

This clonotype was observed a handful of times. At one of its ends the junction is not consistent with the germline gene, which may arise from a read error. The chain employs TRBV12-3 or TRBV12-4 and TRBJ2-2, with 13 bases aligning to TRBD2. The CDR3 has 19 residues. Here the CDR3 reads CACRLTSGRAMSNTGELFF. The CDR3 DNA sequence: TGTGCCTGCAGACTAACTAGCGGGAGGGCCATGTCGAACACCGGGGAGCTGTTTTTT.

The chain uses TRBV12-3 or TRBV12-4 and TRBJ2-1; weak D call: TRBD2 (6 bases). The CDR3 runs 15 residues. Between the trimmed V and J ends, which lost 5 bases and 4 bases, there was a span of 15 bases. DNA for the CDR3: TGTGCCAGCAGTGCTGGTAGCGGTTCGTACAATGAGCAGTTCTTC. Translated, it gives CASSAGSGSYNEQFF.

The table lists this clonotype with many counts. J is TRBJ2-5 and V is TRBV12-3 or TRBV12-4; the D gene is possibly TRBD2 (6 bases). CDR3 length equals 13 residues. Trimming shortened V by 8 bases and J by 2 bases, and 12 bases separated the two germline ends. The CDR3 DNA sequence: TGTGCCAGCGTATCCGGACTACAAGAGACCCAGTACTTC. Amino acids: CASVSGLQETQYF.

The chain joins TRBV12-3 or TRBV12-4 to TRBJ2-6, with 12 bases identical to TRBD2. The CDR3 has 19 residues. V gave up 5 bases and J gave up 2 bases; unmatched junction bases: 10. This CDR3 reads CASSPRGTSGRTGANVLTF. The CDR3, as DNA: TGTGCCAGCAGTCCCAGGGGAACTAGCGGGAGGACTGGGGCCAACGTCCTGACTTTC.

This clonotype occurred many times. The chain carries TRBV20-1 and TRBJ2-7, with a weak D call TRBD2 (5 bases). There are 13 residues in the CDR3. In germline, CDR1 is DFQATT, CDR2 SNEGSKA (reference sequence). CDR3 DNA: TGCGCTGCACCGCGCCCCGGGACCTACGAGCAGTACTTC. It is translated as CAAPRPGTYEQYF.